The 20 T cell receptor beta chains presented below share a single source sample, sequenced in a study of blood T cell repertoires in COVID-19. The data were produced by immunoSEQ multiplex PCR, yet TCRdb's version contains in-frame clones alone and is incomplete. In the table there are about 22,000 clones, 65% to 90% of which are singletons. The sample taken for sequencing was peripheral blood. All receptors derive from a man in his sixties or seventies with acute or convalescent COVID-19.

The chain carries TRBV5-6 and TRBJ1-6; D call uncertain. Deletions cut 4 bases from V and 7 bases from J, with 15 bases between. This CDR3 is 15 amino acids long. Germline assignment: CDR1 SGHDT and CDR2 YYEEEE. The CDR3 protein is CASSPRTLRNSPLHF. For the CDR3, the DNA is TGTGCCAGCAGCCCCCGAACCCTGAGGAATTCACCCCTCCACTTT.

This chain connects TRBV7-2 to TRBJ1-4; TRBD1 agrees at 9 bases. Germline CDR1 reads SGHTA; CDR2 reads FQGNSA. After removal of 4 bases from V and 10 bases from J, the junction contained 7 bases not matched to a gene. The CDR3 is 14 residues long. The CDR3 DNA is TGTGCCAGCAGCTCCGGGACAGGGTTCGCAAAACTGTTTTTT. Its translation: CASSSGTGFAKLFF.

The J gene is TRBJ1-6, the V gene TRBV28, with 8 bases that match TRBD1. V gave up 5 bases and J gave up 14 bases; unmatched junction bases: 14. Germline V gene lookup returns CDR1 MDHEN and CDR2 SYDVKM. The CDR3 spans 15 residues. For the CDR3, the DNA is TGTGCCAGCAGTGCCCAACAGGGGGTAGGATGGGCCCTCCACTTT. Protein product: CASSAQQGVGWALHF.

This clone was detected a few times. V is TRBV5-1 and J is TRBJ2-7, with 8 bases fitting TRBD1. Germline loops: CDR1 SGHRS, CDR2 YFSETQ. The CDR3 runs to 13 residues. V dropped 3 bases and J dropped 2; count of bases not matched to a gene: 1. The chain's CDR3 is CASSWTGTYEQYF. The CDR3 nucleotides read TGCGCCAGCAGCTGGACAGGGACCTACGAGCAGTACTTC.

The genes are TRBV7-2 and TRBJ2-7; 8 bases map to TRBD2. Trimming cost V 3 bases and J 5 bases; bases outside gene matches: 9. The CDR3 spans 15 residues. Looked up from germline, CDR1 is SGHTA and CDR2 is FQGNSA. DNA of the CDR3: TGTGCCAGCAGCTTCGGGGGGACTAGTGAGCACGAGCAGTACTTC. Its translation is CASSFGGTSEHEQYF.

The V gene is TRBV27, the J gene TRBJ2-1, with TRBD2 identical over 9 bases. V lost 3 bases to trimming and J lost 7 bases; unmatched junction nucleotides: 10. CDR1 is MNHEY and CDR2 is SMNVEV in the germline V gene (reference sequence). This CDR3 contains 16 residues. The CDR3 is CASSFGGRVRTNEQFF. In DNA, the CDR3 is TGTGCCAGCAGTTTCGGCGGGAGGGTACGAACGAATGAGCAGTTCTTC.

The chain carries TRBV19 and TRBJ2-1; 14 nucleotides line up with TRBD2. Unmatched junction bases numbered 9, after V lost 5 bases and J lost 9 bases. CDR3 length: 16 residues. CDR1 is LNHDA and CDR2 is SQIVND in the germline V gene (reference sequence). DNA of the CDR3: TGTGCCAGTAGTTCGAGACTAGCGGGAGGGCCTGGTGAGCAGTTCTTC. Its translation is CASSSRLAGGPGEQFF.

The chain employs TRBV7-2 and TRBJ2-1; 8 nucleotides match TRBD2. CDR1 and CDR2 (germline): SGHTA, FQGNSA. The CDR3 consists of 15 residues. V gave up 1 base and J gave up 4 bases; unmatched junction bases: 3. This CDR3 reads CASSLESGGYNEQFF. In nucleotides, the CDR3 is TGTGCCAGCAGCTTAGAAAGCGGGGGTTACAATGAGCAGTTCTTC.

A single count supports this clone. The CDR3 here is CASRGGRGSEAFF. The DNA of the CDR3 is TGTGCCAGCAGGGGGGGGCGAGGGTCTGAAGCTTTCTTT. The chain employs TRBV12-3 or TRBV12-4 and TRBJ1-1, with D tentatively TRBD1 (6 bases). V was clipped by 6 bases and J by 6 bases, with 14 bases between them. The CDR3 runs 13 residues.

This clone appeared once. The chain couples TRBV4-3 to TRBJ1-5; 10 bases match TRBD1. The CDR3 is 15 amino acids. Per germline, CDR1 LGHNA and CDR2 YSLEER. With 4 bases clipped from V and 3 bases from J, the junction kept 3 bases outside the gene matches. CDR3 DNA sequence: TGCGCCAGCAGCCGGGACAGGGGTGACAATCAGCCCCAGCATTTT. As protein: CASSRDRGDNQPQHF.

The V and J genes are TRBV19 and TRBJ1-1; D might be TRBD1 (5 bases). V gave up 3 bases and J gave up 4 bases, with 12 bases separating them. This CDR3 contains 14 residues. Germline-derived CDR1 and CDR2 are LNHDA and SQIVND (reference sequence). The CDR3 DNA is TGTGCCAGTAGTATCGGTGCCACAGGCACTGAAGCTTTCTTT. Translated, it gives CASSIGATGTEAFF.

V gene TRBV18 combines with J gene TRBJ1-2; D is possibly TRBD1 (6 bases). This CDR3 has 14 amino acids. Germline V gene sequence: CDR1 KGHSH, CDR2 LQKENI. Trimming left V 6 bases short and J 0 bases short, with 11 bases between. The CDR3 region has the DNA TGTGCCAGCTCTCGGGACACCACTAACTATGGCTACACCTTC. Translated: CASSRDTTNYGYTF.

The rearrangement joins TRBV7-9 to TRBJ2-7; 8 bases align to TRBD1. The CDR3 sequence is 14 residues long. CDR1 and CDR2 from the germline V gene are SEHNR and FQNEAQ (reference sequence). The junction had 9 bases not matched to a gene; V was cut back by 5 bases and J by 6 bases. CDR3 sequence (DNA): TGTGCCAGCAGCCCCTGGACAGGGTCGGTCGAGCAGTACTTC. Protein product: CASSPWTGSVEQYF.

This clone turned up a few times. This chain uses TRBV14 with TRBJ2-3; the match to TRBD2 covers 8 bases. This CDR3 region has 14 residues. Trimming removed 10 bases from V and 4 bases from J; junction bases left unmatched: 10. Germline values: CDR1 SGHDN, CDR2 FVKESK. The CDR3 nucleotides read TGTGCCAACCCGACGGGGGGGCCCGCAGATACGCAGTATTTT. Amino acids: CANPTGGPADTQYF.

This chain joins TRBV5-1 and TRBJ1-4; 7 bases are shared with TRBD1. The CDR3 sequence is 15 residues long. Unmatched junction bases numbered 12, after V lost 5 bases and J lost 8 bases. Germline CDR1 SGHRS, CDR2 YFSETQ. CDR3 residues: CASRAAEGAQEKLFF. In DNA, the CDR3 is TGCGCCAGCAGAGCCGCCGAGGGGGCACAGGAAAAACTGTTTTTT.

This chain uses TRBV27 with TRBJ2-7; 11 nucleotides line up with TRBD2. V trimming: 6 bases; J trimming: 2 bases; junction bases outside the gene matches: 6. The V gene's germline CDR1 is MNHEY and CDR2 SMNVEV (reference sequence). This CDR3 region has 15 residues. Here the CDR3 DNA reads TGTGCCAGCAGGGTTCTAGCGGGGGGCCCCTACGAGCAGTACTTC. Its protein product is CASRVLAGGPYEQYF.

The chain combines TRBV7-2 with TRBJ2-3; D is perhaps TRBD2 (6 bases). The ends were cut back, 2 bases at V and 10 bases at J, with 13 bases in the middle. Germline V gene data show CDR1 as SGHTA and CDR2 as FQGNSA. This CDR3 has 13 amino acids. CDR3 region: CASSLHSRDSQYF. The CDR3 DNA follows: TGTGCCAGCAGCTTACATTCTCGGGACTCGCAGTATTTT.

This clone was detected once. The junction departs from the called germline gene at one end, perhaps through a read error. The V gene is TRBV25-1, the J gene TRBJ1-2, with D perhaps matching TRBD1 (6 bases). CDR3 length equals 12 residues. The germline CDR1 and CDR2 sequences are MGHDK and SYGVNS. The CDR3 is CASSDLWTVYHF. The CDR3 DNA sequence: TGTGCCAGCAGTGATCTGTGGACAGTCTACCACTTC.

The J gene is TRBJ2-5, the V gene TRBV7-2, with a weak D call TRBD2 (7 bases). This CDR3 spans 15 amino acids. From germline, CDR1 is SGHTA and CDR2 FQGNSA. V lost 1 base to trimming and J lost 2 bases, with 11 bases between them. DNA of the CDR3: TGTGCCAGCAGCTTAGAACGGGGGGCGCAAGAGACCCAGTACTTC. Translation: CASSLERGAQETQYF.

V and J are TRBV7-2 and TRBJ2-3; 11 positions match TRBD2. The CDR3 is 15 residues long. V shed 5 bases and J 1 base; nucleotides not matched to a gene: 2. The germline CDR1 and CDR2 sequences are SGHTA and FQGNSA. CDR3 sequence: CASSILAGGTDTQYF. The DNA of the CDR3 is TGTGCCAGCAGCATACTAGCGGGGGGCACAGATACGCAGTATTTT.